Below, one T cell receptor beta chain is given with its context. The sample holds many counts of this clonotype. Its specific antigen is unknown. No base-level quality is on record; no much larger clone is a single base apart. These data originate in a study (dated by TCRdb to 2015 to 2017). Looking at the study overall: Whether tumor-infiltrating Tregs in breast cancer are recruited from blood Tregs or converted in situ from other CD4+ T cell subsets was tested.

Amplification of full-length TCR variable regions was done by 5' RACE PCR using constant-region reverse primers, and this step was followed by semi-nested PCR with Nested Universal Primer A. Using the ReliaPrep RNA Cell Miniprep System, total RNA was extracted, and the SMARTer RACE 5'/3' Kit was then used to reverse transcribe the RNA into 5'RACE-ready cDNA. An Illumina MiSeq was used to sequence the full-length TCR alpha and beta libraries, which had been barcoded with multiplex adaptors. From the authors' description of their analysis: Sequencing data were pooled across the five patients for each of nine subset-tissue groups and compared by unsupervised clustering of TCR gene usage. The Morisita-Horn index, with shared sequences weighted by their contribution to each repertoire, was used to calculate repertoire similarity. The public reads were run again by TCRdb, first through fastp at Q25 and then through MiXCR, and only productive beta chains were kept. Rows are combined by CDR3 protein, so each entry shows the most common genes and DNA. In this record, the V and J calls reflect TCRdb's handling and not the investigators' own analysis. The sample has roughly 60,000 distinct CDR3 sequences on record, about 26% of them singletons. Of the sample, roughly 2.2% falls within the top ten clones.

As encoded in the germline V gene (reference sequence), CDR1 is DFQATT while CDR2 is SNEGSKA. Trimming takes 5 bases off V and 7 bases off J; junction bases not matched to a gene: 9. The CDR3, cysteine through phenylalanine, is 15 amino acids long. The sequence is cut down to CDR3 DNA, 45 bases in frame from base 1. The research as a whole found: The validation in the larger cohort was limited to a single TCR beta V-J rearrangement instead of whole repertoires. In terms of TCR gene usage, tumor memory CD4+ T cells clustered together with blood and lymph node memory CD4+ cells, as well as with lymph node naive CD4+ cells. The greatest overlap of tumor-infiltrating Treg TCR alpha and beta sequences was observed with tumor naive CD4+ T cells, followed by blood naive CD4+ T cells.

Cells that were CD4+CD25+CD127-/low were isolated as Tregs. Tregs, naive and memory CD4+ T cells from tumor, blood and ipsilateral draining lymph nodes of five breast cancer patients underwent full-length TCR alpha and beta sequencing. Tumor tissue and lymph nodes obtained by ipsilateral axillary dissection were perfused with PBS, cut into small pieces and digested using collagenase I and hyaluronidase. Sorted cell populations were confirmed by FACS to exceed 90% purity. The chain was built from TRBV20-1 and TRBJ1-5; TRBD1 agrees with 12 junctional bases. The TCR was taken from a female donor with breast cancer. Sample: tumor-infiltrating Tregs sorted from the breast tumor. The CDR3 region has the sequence CSALGTGGNLQPQHF. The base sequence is TGCAGTGCTCTGGGGACAGGGGGCAATCTGCAGCCCCAGCATTTT.